A single sample gave rise to the 31 T cell receptor beta chains below, sequenced in a study of blood T cell repertoires in COVID-19. Profiled with immunoSEQ multiplex PCR; TCRdb holds only in-frame clones, not every one. Of about 180,000 clones in the sample, about 88% are singletons; the top ten hold roughly 2.8%. The sample consisted of peripheral blood. Every receptor here comes from a young woman with active or convalescent COVID-19.

This sequence joins TRBV7-8 and TRBJ1-3; a weak D match, TRBD1 (5 bases). This CDR3 is built from 15 residues. Germline V gene lookup returns CDR1 SGHVS and CDR2 FQNEAQ. Trimming left V 0 bases short and J 3 bases short, with 9 bases between. The CDR3: CASSLAGARGNTIYF. The CDR3 DNA is TGTGCCAGCAGCTTAGCTGGGGCCCGTGGAAACACCATATATTTT.

This sequence joins TRBV5-1 and TRBJ2-7, with D maybe TRBD1 (6 bases). Between the trimmed V and J ends, which lost 0 bases and 2 bases, there was a span of 12 bases. Germline V lookup: CDR1 SGHRS, CDR2 YFSETQ. This CDR3 contains 15 residues. Written as DNA, the CDR3 is TGCGCCAGCAGCTTGGTGGGACAACCTGCCTACGAGCAGTACTTC. Amino acid sequence: CASSLVGQPAYEQYF.

This chain connects TRBV6-5 to TRBJ1-2; 8 bases match TRBD1. CDR1 and CDR2 from the germline V gene are MNHEY and SVGAGI. V dropped 4 bases and J dropped 7; count of bases not matched to a gene: 5. The CDR3 consists of 13 residues. The CDR3 nucleotides read TGTGCCAGCAGTTTTTCGGACAGGGTTGGCTACACCTTC. Protein: CASSFSDRVGYTF.

The chain couples TRBV2 to TRBJ2-5, with D hard to call. The CDR3 totals 12 residues. V was shortened by 4 bases and J by 4 bases, with 7 bases between the two germline ends. Germline CDR1 SNHLY, CDR2 FYNNEI. The CDR3, as DNA: TGTGCCAGCAGTGTCCTGTTAGAGACCCAGTACTTC. Its translation: CASSVLLETQYF.

This chain connects TRBV5-6 to TRBJ1-6; tentatively, D is TRBD1 (5 bases). V gave up 4 bases and J gave up 7 bases, with 15 bases separating them. This CDR3 contains 15 residues. Per germline, CDR1 SGHDT and CDR2 YYEEEE. The CDR3 loop is CASSRMGQRNSPLHF. In DNA, the CDR3 is TGTGCCAGCAGCCGAATGGGGCAACGAAATTCACCCCTCCACTTT.

V usage is TRBV19 and J usage is TRBJ2-1, with 9 bases fitting TRBD2. Per germline, CDR1 LNHDA and CDR2 SQIVND (reference sequence). This CDR3 region has 14 residues. J was trimmed by 10 bases and V by 7 bases; bases with no gene match: 11. In DNA, the CDR3 is TGTGCCAGTACCAGAACTAGCGGGCTCTTGGAGCAGTTCTTC. Amino acids: CASTRTSGLLEQFF.

V and J are TRBV6-6 and TRBJ2-1; D possibly corresponds to TRBD1 (6 bases). CDR3 length equals 14 residues. CDR1 and CDR2 (germline): MNHNY, SVGAGI (reference sequence). V was shortened by 5 bases and J by 9 bases, with 17 bases between the two germline ends. The CDR3 coding sequence is TGTGCCAGCAGTCCCACAGGGATCTCTAGTGAGCAGTTCTTC. It is translated as CASSPTGISSEQFF.

V and J are TRBV4-1 and TRBJ1-6; TRBD1 matches 7 bases. Germline CDR1 MGHRA, CDR2 YSYEKL. This CDR3 has 17 amino acids. V was clipped by 4 bases and J by 4 bases; unmatched bases: 10. The DNA for the CDR3 is TGCGCCAGCAGCCTACGCCCCCAGACAGGGTATAATTCACCCCTCCACTTT. This codes for CASSLRPQTGYNSPLHF.

This clone was found a few times. The rearrangement joins TRBV4-1 to TRBJ2-5; a possible D gene is TRBD1 (6 bases). The ends were cut back, 1 base at V and 3 bases at J, with 12 bases in the middle. Germline V gives CDR1 MGHRA, CDR2 YSYEKL. This CDR3 contains 15 residues. As DNA, the CDR3 is TGCGCCAGCAGCCAAGGAGGACAGTACAAAGAGACCCAGTACTTC. This encodes CASSQGGQYKETQYF.

V gene TRBV30 combines with J gene TRBJ2-5, with D possibly TRBD1 on 6 matching bases. Trimming took off 4 bases at V and 5 bases at J, with 23 bases between the two ends. This CDR3 has 16 amino acids. Germline CDR1 and CDR2: GTSNPN and SVGIG (reference sequence). The CDR3 nucleotides read TGTGCCTGGACTTATGGGGCGGTGGGGGCAAGGGAGACCCAGTACTTC. As protein: CAWTYGAVGARETQYF.

This chain links TRBV11-2 with TRBJ2-7; D gene uncertain. CDR1 is SGHAT and CDR2 is FQNNGV in the germline V gene. The CDR3 contains 13 residues. The V gene lost 1 base and the J gene lost 3 bases, with 7 bases spanning the gap. CDR3 amino acids: CASSLGRGYEQYF. The CDR3 bases are TGTGCCAGCAGCTTAGGCAGAGGCTACGAGCAGTACTTC.

V and J are TRBV11-2 and TRBJ1-3; 8 nucleotides line up with TRBD1. With 3 bases clipped from V and 0 bases from J, the junction kept 7 bases outside the gene matches. This CDR3 contains 17 residues. Germline CDR1 and CDR2: SGHAT and FQNNGV. CDR3 DNA: TGTGCCAGCAGCTTTCTGACAGGGGTCAGCTCTGGAAACACCATATATTTT. Translating gives CASSFLTGVSSGNTIYF.

This clone was picked up a small number of times. The germline gene is not matched at one end of the junction; a read error may be the cause. V usage is TRBV7-7 and J usage is TRBJ2-5; D possibly corresponds to TRBD2 (6 bases). This CDR3 is built from 15 residues. Germline V gene data show CDR1 as SSHAT and CDR2 as FNYEAQ (reference sequence). The CDR3 loop reads CASSPYGGRKETQYF. Here the CDR3 DNA reads TGTGCTAGCAGCCCCTATGGGGGGAGGAAGGAGACCCAGTACTTC.

This clone was found a few times. A junction end diverges from the germline sequence, so it may reflect a read error. The CDR3 loop reads CSVLGHGIF. DNA of the CDR3: TGCAGCGTTCTGGGACATGGAATTTTT. The chain joins TRBV29-1 to TRBJ1-4, with a possible D match to TRBD1 (6 bases). This CDR3 comprises 9 residues. The germline V gene has CDR1 SQVTM and CDR2 ANQGSEA.

In nucleotides, the CDR3 is TGCAGCGTCCGGACAGGCGAGAACTATGGCTACACCTTC. This codes for CSVRTGENYGYTF. V usage is TRBV29-1 and J usage is TRBJ1-2; the match to TRBD1 covers 7 bases. Germline V lookup: CDR1 SQVTM, CDR2 ANQGSEA. J lost 2 bases, V lost 6 bases, and 6 bases had no gene match. The CDR3 contains 13 residues.

The chain couples TRBV5-4 to TRBJ2-1; 11 nucleotides align to TRBD2. CDR1 is SGHNT and CDR2 is YYREEE in the germline V gene (reference sequence). The length of the CDR3 is 15 residues. Trimming removed 3 bases from V and 6 bases from J; junction bases left unmatched: 5. In DNA, the CDR3 is TGTGCCAGCAGCTCGACTAGCGGGAAGATCAATGAGCAGTTCTTC. Translated, it gives CASSSTSGKINEQFF. The full variable domain, in which reference TRBV5-4 and TRBJ2-1 provide the parts outside the CDR3, is ETGVTQSPTHLIKTRGQQVTLRCSSQSGHNTVSWYQQALGQGPQFIFQYYREEENGRGNFPPRFSGLQFPNYSSELNVNALELDDSALYLCASSSTSGKINEQFFGPGTRLTVL.

The rearrangement uses TRBV23-1 and TRBJ2-2; the D gene is possibly TRBD2 (6 bases). TRBV23-1 is recorded as an ORF, its role being uncertain. V shed 6 bases and J shed 0 bases, with 14 bases lying between them. The CDR3 is 16 residues long. In DNA form, the CDR3 reads TGCGCCAGCAGCCCTATTCGCGGGACGAACACCGGGGAGCTGTTTTTT. As protein: CASSPIRGTNTGELFF.

As concerns this clone: The same CDR3 is also encoded by other DNA sequences in this sample. The CDR3 reads CASSLLAAHNEQFF. As DNA, the CDR3 is TGTGCCAGCAGCCTACTAGCGGCACACAATGAGCAGTTCTTC. The chain employs TRBV28 and TRBJ2-1, with 8 nucleotides matching TRBD2. Trimming at V came to 6 bases and at J to 5 bases, leaving 6 bases not matched to a gene. CDR1 is MDHEN, CDR2 SYDVKM, per germline. The CDR3 spans 14 residues.

The chain joins TRBV10-2 to TRBJ1-6; 9 bases line up with TRBD1. Germline V gene data show CDR1 as WSHSY and CDR2 as SAAADI. V gave up 4 bases and J gave up 9 bases; unmatched junction bases: 7. The CDR3 extends over 15 amino acids. The CDR3 DNA follows: TGCGCCAGCAGTGGGTCAGGACAGGGGTTTTCACCCCTCCACTTT. Its protein is CASSGSGQGFSPLHF.

DNA for the CDR3: TGTGCCACCGACTTCCAGGGGGTAAATCAGCCCCAGCATTTT. Translating gives CATDFQGVNQPQHF. The chain carries TRBV2 and TRBJ1-5; TRBD1 agrees at 7 bases. Looked up from germline, CDR1 is SNHLY and CDR2 is FYNNEI. The trim removed 10 bases at V and 4 bases at J, leaving 10 bases unmatched. CDR3 size: 14 residues. Supplemented by reference TRBV2 and TRBJ1-5, the full variable domain reads EPEVTQTPSHQVTQMGQEVILRCVPISNHLYFYWYRQILGQKVEFLVSFYNNEISEKSEIFDDQFSVERPDGSNFTLKIRSTKLEDSAMYFCATDFQGVNQPQHFGDGTRLSIL.

This chain connects TRBV4-1 to TRBJ1-6; weak D call: TRBD1 (5 bases). Trimming cost V 0 bases and J 7 bases, with 16 bases left between them. Germline CDR1 is MGHRA and CDR2 is YSYEKL. The CDR3 spans 17 residues. The CDR3 loop is CASSQEGGGFWNSPLHF. The CDR3 DNA sequence: TGCGCCAGCAGCCAAGAGGGGGGTGGGTTTTGGAATTCACCCCTCCACTTT.

The sample holds a few counts of this clone. Written as DNA, the CDR3 is TGTGCCAGCAGTGAGTACAGGGGGAACACTGAAGCTTTCTTT. Its translation: CASSEYRGNTEAFF. The chain carries TRBV25-1 and TRBJ1-1; 7 bases map to TRBD1. Germline V gene data show CDR1 as MGHDK and CDR2 as SYGVNS. The CDR3 is 14 amino acids. J was trimmed by 1 base and V by 3 bases; bases with no gene match: 2.

This clone has just a few counts. V and J are TRBV9 and TRBJ2-3, with TRBD2 identical over 8 bases. Unmatched junction bases numbered 10, after V lost 7 bases and J lost 0 bases. Germline-derived CDR1 and CDR2 are SGDLS and YYNGEE. The length of the CDR3 is 16 residues. This chain's CDR3 is CASREGRGGSTDTQYF. In nucleotides, the CDR3 is TGTGCCAGCCGCGAGGGACGGGGGGGCAGCACAGATACGCAGTATTTT.

This chain links TRBV6-7 with TRBJ1-5; a weak D match, TRBD1 (6 bases). TRBV6-7 is designated an ORF whose function remains uncertain. This CDR3 is 16 amino acids long. The V and J ends lost 6 bases and 3 bases respectively, with 18 bases between them. The CDR3 DNA sequence: TGTGCCAGCAGACCCACGTGGGGGCTCGTCAATCAGCCCCAGCATTTT. Its protein product is CASRPTWGLVNQPQHF.

This chain connects TRBV6-5 to TRBJ2-7; 9 bases match TRBD2. The CDR3 loop spans 14 amino acids. V lost 3 bases to trimming and J lost 5 bases; unmatched junction nucleotides: 5. Germline V gene data show CDR1 as MNHEY and CDR2 as SVGAGI. CDR3 in DNA: TGTGCCAGCAGTTATGGGGGACTAGCTAACGAGCAGTACTTC. Translation gives CASSYGGLANEQYF.

The rearrangement links TRBV10-3 to TRBJ2-7; 10 nucleotides align to TRBD1. CDR1 and CDR2 from the germline V gene are ENHRY and SYGVKD. Losses at the gene ends were 11 bases for V and 3 bases for J; bases not matched to a gene: 4. The CDR3 has 12 amino acids. CDR3 nucleotides: TGTGCCCTCGGACAGGGGGACTACGAGCAGTACTTC. This gives the protein CALGQGDYEQYF.

The V gene is TRBV20-1, the J gene TRBJ2-1, with 11 bases fitting TRBD2. This CDR3 is built from 17 residues. The ends lost 3 bases at V and 5 bases at J; junction bases unmatched: 12. Germline CDR1 DFQATT, CDR2 SNEGSKA (reference sequence). CDR3 in amino acids: CSASHWVAGGGNNEQFF. CDR3 nucleotide sequence: TGCAGTGCTAGTCATTGGGTAGCGGGAGGGGGAAACAATGAGCAGTTCTTC.

J is TRBJ2-3 and V is TRBV10-1; 9 bases match TRBD1. The junction had 3 bases not matched to a gene; V was cut back by 0 bases and J by 2 bases. Looked up from germline, CDR1 is WNHNN and CDR2 is SYGVQD (reference sequence). The CDR3 loop spans 16 amino acids. CDR3 sequence reads: CASSESGTGLTDTQYF. The CDR3 DNA is TGCGCCAGCAGTGAGTCAGGGACAGGGCTCACAGATACGCAGTATTTT.

J is TRBJ1-1 and V is TRBV6-5; no definite D call. Germline CDR1 MNHEY, CDR2 SVGAGI. CDR3 length: 12 residues. Trimming removed 6 bases from V and 7 bases from J, with 12 bases in between. CDR3: CASRPPAGEAFF. CDR3 coding DNA: TGTGCCAGCAGACCCCCCGCGGGTGAAGCTTTCTTT.

This chain connects TRBV19 to TRBJ1-2; TRBD1 matches at 7 bases. The CDR3 is made up of 14 amino acids. V gave up 3 bases and J gave up 4 bases; unmatched junction bases: 5. CDR1 is LNHDA and CDR2 is SQIVND in the germline V gene (reference sequence). The CDR3 coding sequence is TGTGCCAGTAGTATGACAGGGACTGTCTATGGCTACACCTTC. Translating gives CASSMTGTVYGYTF.

The genes are TRBV10-2 and TRBJ2-1, with 14 bases aligning to TRBD2. Germline CDR1 WSHSY, CDR2 SAAADI. The CDR3 loop spans 16 amino acids. V was clipped by 6 bases and J by 7 bases; unmatched bases: 8. Written as DNA, the CDR3 is TGCGCCAGCAGCACCGGGACTAGCGGGAGTAGGAATGAGCAGTTCTTC. This codes for CASSTGTSGSRNEQFF.